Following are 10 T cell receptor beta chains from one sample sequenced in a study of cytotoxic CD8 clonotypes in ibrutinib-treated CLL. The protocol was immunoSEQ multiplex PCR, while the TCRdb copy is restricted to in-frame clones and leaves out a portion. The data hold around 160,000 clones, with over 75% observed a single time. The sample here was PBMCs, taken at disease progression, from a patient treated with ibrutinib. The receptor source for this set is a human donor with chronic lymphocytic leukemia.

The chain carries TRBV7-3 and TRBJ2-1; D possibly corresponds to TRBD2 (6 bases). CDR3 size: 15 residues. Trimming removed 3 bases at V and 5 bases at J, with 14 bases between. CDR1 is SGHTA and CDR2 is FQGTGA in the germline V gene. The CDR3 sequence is CASSFTGTLNNEQFF. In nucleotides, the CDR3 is TGTGCCAGCAGCTTTACCGGGACTCTCAACAATGAGCAGTTCTTC. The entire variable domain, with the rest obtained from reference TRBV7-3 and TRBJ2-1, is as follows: GAGVSQTPSNKVTEKGKYVELRCDPISGHTALYWYRQSLGQGPEFLIYFQGTGAADDSGLPNDRFFAVRPEGSVSTLKIQRTERGDSAVYLCASSFTGTLNNEQFFGPGTRLTVL.

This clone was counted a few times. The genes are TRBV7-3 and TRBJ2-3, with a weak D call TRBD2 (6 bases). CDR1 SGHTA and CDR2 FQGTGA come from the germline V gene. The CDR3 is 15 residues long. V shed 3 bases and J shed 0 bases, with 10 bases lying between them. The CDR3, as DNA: TGTGCCAGCAGCTTGGGACTTTCTAGCACAGATACGCAGTATTTT. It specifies CASSLGLSSTDTQYF.

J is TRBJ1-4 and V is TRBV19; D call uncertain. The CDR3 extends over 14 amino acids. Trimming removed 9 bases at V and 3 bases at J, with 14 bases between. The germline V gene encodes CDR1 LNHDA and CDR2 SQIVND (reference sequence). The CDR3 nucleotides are TGTGCCAGCCGGCGAGGGCAGTCTAATGAAAAACTGTTTTTT. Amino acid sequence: CASRRGQSNEKLFF.

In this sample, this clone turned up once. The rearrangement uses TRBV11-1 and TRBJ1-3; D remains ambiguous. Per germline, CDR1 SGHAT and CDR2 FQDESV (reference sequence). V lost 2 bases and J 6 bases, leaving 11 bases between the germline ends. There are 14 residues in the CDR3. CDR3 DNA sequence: TGTGCCAGCAGCTTATACCAGGCTGCAAACACCATATATTTT. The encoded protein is CASSLYQAANTIYF.

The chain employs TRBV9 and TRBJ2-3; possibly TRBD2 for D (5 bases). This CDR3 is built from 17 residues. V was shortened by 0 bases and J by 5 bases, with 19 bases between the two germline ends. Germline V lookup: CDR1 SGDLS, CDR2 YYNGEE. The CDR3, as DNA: TGTGCCAGCAGCGTAGAGAGGACTCTGAGTCTAAGAGATACGCAGTATTTT. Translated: CASSVERTLSLRDTQYF.

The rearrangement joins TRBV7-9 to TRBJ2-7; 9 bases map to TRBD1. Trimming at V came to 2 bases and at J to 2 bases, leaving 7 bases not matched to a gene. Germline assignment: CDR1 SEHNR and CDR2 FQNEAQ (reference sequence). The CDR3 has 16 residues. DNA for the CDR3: TGTGCCAGCAGCTTATCAACAGGGGGCCCCACCTACGAGCAGTACTTC. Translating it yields CASSLSTGGPTYEQYF.

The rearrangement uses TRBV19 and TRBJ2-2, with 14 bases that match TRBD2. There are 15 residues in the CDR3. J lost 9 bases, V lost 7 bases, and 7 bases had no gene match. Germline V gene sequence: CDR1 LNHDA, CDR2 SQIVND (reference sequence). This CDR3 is CASTPGTSGSRELFF. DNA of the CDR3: TGTGCCAGTACTCCCGGGACTAGCGGGAGTAGGGAGCTGTTTTTT.

In DNA, the CDR3 is TGTGCCAGCAGTCCCAACTCCTACGAGCAGTACTTC. Protein sequence: CASSPNSYEQYF. The V and J genes are TRBV11-3 and TRBJ2-7; D ambiguous. Deletions cut 6 bases from V and 0 bases from J, with 6 bases between. The CDR3 totals 12 residues. The germline V gene encodes CDR1 SGHNT and CDR2 YENEEA. Full variable domain (rest looked up from reference TRBV11-3 and TRBJ2-7): EAGVVQSPRYKIIEKKQPVAFWCNPISGHNTLYWYLQNLGQGPELLIRYENEEAVDDSQLPKDRFSAERLKGVDSTLKIQPAELGDSAVYLCASSPNSYEQYFGPGTRLTVT.

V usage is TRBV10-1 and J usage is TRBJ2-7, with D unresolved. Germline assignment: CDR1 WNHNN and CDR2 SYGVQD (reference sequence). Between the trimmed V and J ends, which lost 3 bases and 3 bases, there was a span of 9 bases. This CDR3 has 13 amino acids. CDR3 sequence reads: CASSEPPGYEQYF. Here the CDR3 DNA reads TGCGCCAGCAGTGAACCCCCCGGCTACGAGCAGTACTTC.

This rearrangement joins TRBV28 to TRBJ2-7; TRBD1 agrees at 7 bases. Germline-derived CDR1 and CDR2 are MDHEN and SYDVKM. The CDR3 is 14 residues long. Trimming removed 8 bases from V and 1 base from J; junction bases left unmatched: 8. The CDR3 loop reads CASGRQGKSYEQYF. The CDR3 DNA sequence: TGTGCCAGCGGAAGACAGGGCAAGTCCTACGAGCAGTACTTC.